A selection of T cell receptor beta chains follows, all from one sample in a study of T cells after yellow fever vaccination. TCRdb re-derived calls from the 5' RACE reads in MiXCR, one entry per CDR3 protein. The data contain some 150,000 distinct CDR3 sequences, around 6.3% of them singletons. The material was CD4+ T cells sorted from PBMCs, obtained 10 days after the yellow fever booster vaccination. Receptors originate from a man aged 30 to 45 who received the YFV17D yellow fever vaccine. CDR3s include the opening cysteine and the closing phenylalanine or tryptophan. A D gene is named only where the DNA matches it firmly.

v_gene	d_gene	len	j_gene	CDR3aa
TRBV10-3	NA	16	TRBJ1-3	CAISEPGSPARNTIYF
TRBV5-1	NA	15	TRBJ2-3	CASSLVQPSTDTQYF
TRBV29-1	NA	11	TRBJ2-5	CSVAYQETQYF
TRBV20-1	NA	15	TRBJ2-3	CSALPGDRATDTQYF
TRBV24-1	NA	14	TRBJ2-5	CATSESGQGETQYF
TRBV2	NA	14	TRBJ2-3	CASSAGENTDTQYF
TRBV7-9	TRBD2	15	TRBJ2-5	CASSPGVAGQETQYF
TRBV3-1	NA	12	TRBJ2-3	CASSQTRDTQYF
TRBV16	NA	13	TRBJ1-2	CASSQWSGDGYTF
TRBV27	TRBD2	16	TRBJ2-2	CASSLSLTSATGELFF
TRBV29-1	NA	13	TRBJ2-2	CSVQRVVGGELFF
TRBV12-3/TRBV12-4	NA	15	TRBJ2-3	CASSLWGQASDTQYF
TRBV7-2	TRBD1	15	TRBJ1-1	CASSSDRVPNTEAFF
TRBV25-1	NA	12	TRBJ2-7	CASGTGKYEQYF
TRBV6-5	TRBD2	16	TRBJ2-5	CASSYSRTSSQETQYF
TRBV4-2	TRBD1	16	TRBJ2-7	CASSQEVTGVTYEQYF
TRBV12-3/TRBV12-4	TRBD2	15	TRBJ2-2	CASSLARGSTGELFF
TRBV5-4	NA	13	TRBJ1-1	CASSPQGPTEAFF
TRBV5-1	TRBD1	15	TRBJ2-7	CASTPQGPPSYEQYF
TRBV7-2	NA	18	TRBJ2-7	CASSYRSWNSGGGYEQYF
TRBV4-2	TRBD2	17	TRBJ2-1	CASSQDWGTRVQVEQFF
TRBV5-1	TRBD1	17	TRBJ2-6	CASSTGQVSSGANVLTF
TRBV7-2	NA	14	TRBJ1-4	CASSLGVTNEKLFF
TRBV19	TRBD2	16	TRBJ2-3	CASSIVAGAPTDTQYF
TRBV18	NA	12	TRBJ2-3	CASFSTTDTQYF
TRBV6-2/TRBV6-3	NA	16	TRBJ2-7	CASSRPLGLQTYEQYF